This T cell receptor beta chain was sequenced for a study of cytomegalovirus exposure and HLA in healthy donors. 60 Vbeta and 13 Jbeta primers were used in PCR. The method was immunoSEQ multiplex PCR; TCRdb's version includes in-frame clones alone and lacks a portion of them. The sample has hundreds of thousands of clones; roughly 85% are singletons. Germline CDR1 and CDR2: MNHEY and SMNVEV (reference sequence). The CDR3 has 13 amino acids. V trimming: 6 bases; J trimming: 3 bases; junction bases outside the gene matches: 2. The rearrangement joins TRBV27 to TRBJ1-5, with TRBD1 matching 7 bases. The source material was PBMCs. The receptor comes from a girl aged 2 to 10 in good health and CMV-seronegative. The CDR3 spells CASRQGTNQPQHF. CDR3 nucleotide sequence: TGTGCCAGCAGACAGGGGACCAATCAGCCCCAGCATTTT.